This entry lists 32 T cell receptor beta chains sequenced from one sample in a study of patients and donors after allogeneic stem cell transplantation. TCRdb passed the RT-PCR reads through MiXCR, listing each CDR3 protein once. The data show hundreds of thousands of distinct CDR3 sequences, with approximately 16% seen just once and less than 9.5% held by the top ten. The sample consisted of blood, either unsorted or a sorted T cell fraction (not recorded which). The receptors were gathered from a human donor who was either an allogeneic HSCT recipient or a stem cell or donor lymphocyte infusion donor (not recorded which). It is not recorded whose cells these are; they may come from a transplant donor.

Only a few counts were recorded for this clonotype. The chain is built from TRBV4-1 and TRBJ2-2; D is perhaps TRBD1 (5 bases). The CDR3 contains 15 residues. V lost 4 bases and J 0 bases, leaving 9 bases between the germline ends. Germline CDR1 reads MGHRA; CDR2 reads YSYEKL. The DNA of the CDR3 is TGCGCCAGCAGCCGCCAGGGATCGAACACCGGGGAGCTGTTTTTT. Its translation: CASSRQGSNTGELFF.

There are many counts of this clonotype. The chain combines TRBV28 with TRBJ2-7, with 8 bases aligning to TRBD1. The CDR3 loop spans 12 amino acids. Looked up from germline, CDR1 is MDHEN and CDR2 is SYDVKM. Trimming removed 4 bases from V and 6 bases from J; junction bases left unmatched: 2. The CDR3 spells CASSSRGPEQYF. The CDR3 region has the DNA TGTGCCAGCAGTTCCAGGGGGCCCGAGCAGTACTTC. The variable domain in full, with the rest retrieved from reference TRBV28 and TRBJ2-7, is DVKVTQSSRYLVKRTGEKVFLECVQDMDHENMFWYRQDPGLGLRLIYFSYDVKMKEKGDIPEGYSVSREKKERFSLILESASTNQTSMYLCASSSRGPEQYFGPGTRLTVT.

This clonotype was counted between two and nine times. V gene TRBV5-1 combines with J gene TRBJ2-4, with TRBD1 matching 9 bases. The CDR3 contains 14 residues. V gave up 4 bases and J gave up 6 bases; unmatched junction bases: 5. The germline V gene has CDR1 SGHRS and CDR2 YFSETQ. CDR3 coding DNA: TGCGCCAGCAGCCAGGGGACAGGGTTAAACATTCAGTACTTC. This gives the protein CASSQGTGLNIQYF.

This clonotype was seen only a few times. This rearrangement joins TRBV27 to TRBJ2-2, with 11 positions matching TRBD1. The V and J ends lost 6 bases and 6 bases, in that order; junction bases with no gene match: 6. The CDR3 runs 15 residues. The V gene's germline CDR1 is MNHEY and CDR2 SMNVEV (reference sequence). CDR3 region: CASRDRGRRAGELFF. CDR3 nucleotide sequence: TGTGCCAGCAGGGACAGGGGGCGCAGGGCCGGGGAGCTGTTTTTT.

The chain links TRBV20-1 to TRBJ1-2, with unresolved D. The CDR3 covers 11 residues. The V gene's germline CDR1 is DFQATT and CDR2 SNEGSKA (reference sequence). V lost 3 bases and J 8 bases, leaving 10 bases between the germline ends. The CDR3 nucleotides read TGCAGTGCTAGGCGGACCTTGGGCTACACCTTC. Translated, it gives CSARRTLGYTF.

This chain uses TRBV13 with TRBJ1-1; 9 bases agree with TRBD1. From germline, CDR1 is PRHDT and CDR2 FYEKMQ (reference sequence). V lost 5 bases, J lost 4 bases, and 5 bases stayed unmatched. The CDR3 extends over 14 amino acids. The CDR3 DNA is TGTGCCAGCAGCCCCCTGACAGGGGGCACTGAAGCTTTCTTT. It is translated as CASSPLTGGTEAFF.

The chain recombines TRBV5-6 with TRBJ1-6; D gene unclear. CDR3 length: 15 residues. Germline values: CDR1 SGHDT, CDR2 YYEEEE. The V end lost 0 bases, the J end lost 7 bases, and 11 bases lay between the germline ends. CDR3 sequence: CASSLDTLGNSPLHF. CDR3 sequence (DNA): TGTGCCAGCAGCTTGGATACGTTAGGGAATTCACCCCTCCACTTT.

The chain couples TRBV3-1 to TRBJ2-5; D tentatively fits TRBD1 or TRBD2 (5 bases each). Trimming took 1 base from V and 3 from J, leaving 12 bases between them. Germline V gene sequence: CDR1 LGHDT, CDR2 YNNKEL (reference sequence). CDR3 length: 15 residues. CDR3 nucleotides: TGTGCCAGCAGCCAAGTTGAGGGACCGAAAGAGACCCAGTACTTC. This translates into CASSQVEGPKETQYF.

The chain employs TRBV6-5 and TRBJ2-3; 16 nucleotides line up with TRBD2. Germline V CDR1 and CDR2: MNHEY, SVGAGI. The CDR3 has 18 amino acids. Trimming took 4 bases from V and 5 from J; bases not matched to a gene: 9. CDR3 in DNA: TGTGCCAGCAGTTGGTCCGGGACTAGCGGGAGGGCTATAGATACGCAGTATTTT. This sequence encodes CASSWSGTSGRAIDTQYF.

The rearrangement links TRBV5-1 to TRBJ2-1, with 8 positions matching TRBD1. The CDR3 runs 18 residues. Germline V gives CDR1 SGHRS, CDR2 YFSETQ. V was pared by 2 bases and J by 0 bases, with 10 bases of the junction left unmatched. For the CDR3, the DNA is TGCGCCAGCAGCTTCACCCGGGACAGGAGGAGCTCCTACAATGAGCAGTTCTTC. Its translation: CASSFTRDRRSSYNEQFF.

This clonotype has only a few counts. V and J are TRBV7-2 and TRBJ1-1; D unclear. The V and J ends lost 5 bases and 1 base respectively, with 8 bases between them. CDR1 SGHTA and CDR2 FQGNSA come from the germline V gene. The length of the CDR3 is 13 residues. The CDR3 DNA sequence: TGTGCCAGCAGCCCATACAAGAACACTGAAGCTTTCTTT. Protein product: CASSPYKNTEAFF. Drawing the rest from reference TRBV7-2 and TRBJ1-1, the complete variable domain is GAGVSQSPSNKVTEKGKDVELRCDPISGHTALYWYRQSLGQGLEFLIYFQGNSAPDKSGLPSDRFSAERTGGSVSTLTIQRTQQEDSAVYLCASSPYKNTEAFFGQGTRLTVV.

This clonotype was detected only a few times. The chain joins TRBV9 to TRBJ2-1; 9 positions match TRBD2. V gave up 4 bases and J gave up 5 bases; unmatched junction bases: 10. The CDR3 extends over 16 amino acids. Per germline, CDR1 SGDLS and CDR2 YYNGEE. The CDR3 is CASSPSSGRYDNEQFF. Here the CDR3 DNA reads TGTGCCAGCAGCCCCAGTAGCGGGAGATATGACAATGAGCAGTTCTTC. The complete variable domain, with remaining parts taken from reference TRBV9 and TRBJ2-1, reads DSGVTQTPKHLITATGQRVTLRCSPRSGDLSVYWYQQSLDQGLQFLIQYYNGEERAKGNILERFSAQQFPDLHSELNLSSLELGDSALYFCASSPSSGRYDNEQFFGPGTRLTVL.

There are a few counts of this clonotype. The gene calls are TRBV30 and TRBJ2-7; 11 positions agree with TRBD2. Germline loops: CDR1 GTSNPN, CDR2 SVGIG (reference sequence). The V and J ends lost 2 bases and 6 bases, in that order; junction bases with no gene match: 9. The CDR3 is made up of 15 amino acids. This chain's CDR3 is CAWSPRLAGTVEQYF. In DNA form, the CDR3 reads TGTGCCTGGAGTCCCCGACTAGCGGGAACGGTCGAGCAGTACTTC.

This clonotype was picked up a small number of times. The genes are TRBV19 and TRBJ2-7; the D gene is possibly TRBD1 (5 bases). This CDR3 is built from 13 residues. V lost 1 base and J 5 bases, leaving 9 bases between the germline ends. Germline CDR1 LNHDA, CDR2 SQIVND (reference sequence). The CDR3 is CASSIGWGNEQYF. For the CDR3, the DNA is TGTGCCAGTAGTATAGGCTGGGGCAACGAGCAGTACTTC.

This clonotype was seen at least ten times. V usage is TRBV4-3 and J usage is TRBJ1-1; D not certain. Germline V CDR1 and CDR2: LGHNA, YSLEER. Trimming cost V 2 bases and J 1 base, with 8 bases left between them. This CDR3 has 14 amino acids. The CDR3 DNA is TGCGCCAGCAGCCAAAGGATGGCGAACACTGAAGCTTTCTTT. Translating it yields CASSQRMANTEAFF.

This clonotype has just a few counts. The J gene is TRBJ2-3, the V gene TRBV28; TRBD1 aligns across 8 bases. V lost 5 bases to trimming and J lost 4 bases; unmatched junction nucleotides: 11. Per the germline V gene, CDR1 is MDHEN and CDR2 is SYDVKM. This CDR3 region has 16 residues. The CDR3 DNA reads TGTGCCAGCAGTCCGCATCGGACAGGGCAATCAGATACGCAGTATTTT. Residues: CASSPHRTGQSDTQYF.

This clonotype was seen more than once but under ten times. The chain has TRBV3-1 and TRBJ2-5; TRBD2 agrees at 8 bases. J gave up 5 bases and V 4 bases, and 12 bases lay outside the gene matches. This CDR3 contains 16 residues. CDR1 and CDR2 from the germline V gene are LGHDT and YNNKEL (reference sequence). CDR3 bases: TGTGCCAGCAGCCGTCGCGGACAGCGGGGGCCGGAGACCCAGTACTTC. Residues: CASSRRGQRGPETQYF.

This clonotype was seen at least ten times. The J gene is TRBJ2-1, the V gene TRBV15; TRBD2 matches 8 bases. V was clipped by 0 bases and J by 9 bases; unmatched bases: 4. CDR3 length: 14 residues. CDR1 LNHNV and CDR2 YYDKDF come from the germline V gene (reference sequence). Written as DNA, the CDR3 is TGTGCCACCAGCAGAGATCGAGCGGGAGCTGAGCAGTTCTTC. The encoded protein is CATSRDRAGAEQFF.

This clonotype was counted ten times or more. The chain joins TRBV7-2 to TRBJ2-3; TRBD1 is a possible D gene (6 bases). Per the germline V gene, CDR1 is SGHTA and CDR2 is FQGNSA. The CDR3 spans 15 residues. Trimming pared 3 bases from V and 0 bases from J, leaving 10 bases between. CDR3 amino acids: CASSFDRLSTDTQYF. Written as DNA, the CDR3 is TGTGCCAGCAGCTTCGACAGGCTGAGCACAGATACGCAGTATTTT.

This clonotype has just a few counts. The rearrangement joins TRBV30 to TRBJ2-1; D may be TRBD2 (6 bases). Trimming removed 1 base at V and 8 bases at J, with 18 bases between. The CDR3 runs 15 residues. Germline values: CDR1 GTSNPN, CDR2 SVGIG (reference sequence). Here the CDR3 reads CAWSAQGLQSYEQFF. CDR3 DNA: TGTGCCTGGAGTGCCCAGGGACTGCAAAGCTATGAGCAGTTCTTC. Supplemented by reference TRBV30 and TRBJ2-1, the full variable domain reads SQTIHQWPATLVQPVGSPLSLECTVEGTSNPNLYWYRQAAGRGLQLLFYSVGIGQISSEVPQNLSASRPQDRQFILSSKKLLLSDSGFYLCAWSAQGLQSYEQFFGPGTRLTVL.

This clonotype was observed a few times. The J gene is TRBJ1-4, the V gene TRBV7-9, with D hard to call. Deletions cut 1 base from V and 7 bases from J, with 13 bases between. Germline V gives CDR1 SEHNR, CDR2 FQNEAQ (reference sequence). The CDR3 totals 15 residues. For the CDR3, the DNA is TGTGCCAGCAGCTTAGGGTCCCCCCGCCGTGAAAAACTGTTTTTT. Its protein product is CASSLGSPRREKLFF.

The rearrangement uses TRBV5-1 and TRBJ1-5; possible D gene TRBD1, 5 bases. From germline, CDR1 is SGHRS and CDR2 YFSETQ. This CDR3 has 14 amino acids. With 10 bases removed from V and 3 bases from J, the gap between germline ends came to 17 bases. The CDR3 sequence: CASSRGRDNQPQHF. The DNA of the CDR3 is TGCGCCTCGTCGAGGGGTCGAGACAATCAGCCCCAGCATTTT.

This sequence joins TRBV5-1 and TRBJ1-4; D is perhaps TRBD1 (6 bases). CDR3 length: 15 residues. Germline V gives CDR1 SGHRS, CDR2 YFSETQ. Trimming cost V 5 bases and J 5 bases, with 16 bases left between them. The CDR3 DNA reads TGCGCCAGCAGTTCCAACAGGGCCCTCAATGAAAAACTGTTTTTT. Protein: CASSSNRALNEKLFF.

This rearrangement joins TRBV28 to TRBJ2-5, with D perhaps matching TRBD1 (6 bases). Trimming cost V 6 bases and J 5 bases, with 19 bases left between them. The CDR3 is 15 residues long. In germline, CDR1 is MDHEN, CDR2 SYDVKM. The CDR3 loop is CASSHDRPGLETQYF. CDR3 sequence (DNA): TGTGCCAGCAGCCATGACAGGCCAGGGTTGGAGACCCAGTACTTC.

This clonotype was recorded a few times. The J gene is TRBJ2-2, the V gene TRBV4-3, with a tentative D call TRBD1 (6 bases). In germline, CDR1 is LGHNA, CDR2 YSLEER. The germline V and J ends were trimmed by 1 base and 0 bases, with 15 bases remaining between them. The CDR3 consists of 18 residues. The CDR3 nucleotides are TGCGCCAGCAGCCAAGTCCCTCGGACAGCCGCGAACACCGGGGAGCTGTTTTTT. Translating it yields CASSQVPRTAANTGELFF.

This clonotype was picked up a small number of times. The chain combines TRBV2 with TRBJ2-3, with D perhaps TRBD1 or TRBD2 (5 bases each). CDR1 is SNHLY, CDR2 FYNNEI, per germline. This CDR3 is 14 amino acids long. V lost 4 bases and J lost 2, with 10 bases in between. The CDR3 spells CASSAVGVTDTQYF. CDR3 sequence (DNA): TGTGCCAGCAGTGCGGTGGGGGTCACAGATACGCAGTATTTT. Together with reference TRBV2 and TRBJ2-3, the CDR3 gives the full variable domain: EPEVTQTPSHQVTQMGQEVILRCVPISNHLYFYWYRQILGQKVEFLVSFYNNEISEKSEIFDDQFSVERPDGSNFTLKIRSTKLEDSAMYFCASSAVGVTDTQYFGPGTRLTVL.

The V call is TRBV19, the J call TRBJ2-7, with 8 bases matching TRBD2. Germline V CDR1 and CDR2: LNHDA, SQIVND (reference sequence). The CDR3 sequence is 14 residues long. Trimming took 10 bases from V and 7 from J; bases not matched to a gene: 15. The CDR3 DNA is TGTGCCACCGTGGAGTACGCGGGGGGAAGGGAGCAGTACTTC. It encodes CATVEYAGGREQYF.

The rearrangement uses TRBV5-1 and TRBJ2-7; D unresolved. Germline V gene data show CDR1 as SGHRS and CDR2 as YFSETQ. The CDR3 contains 13 residues. V shed 7 bases and J shed 3 bases, with 14 bases lying between them. CDR3 loop: CASGRAPHYEQYF. In DNA, the CDR3 is TGCGCCAGCGGACGGGCTCCGCACTACGAGCAGTACTTC.

Only a few counts were recorded for this clonotype. The J gene is TRBJ1-2, the V gene TRBV29-1; possibly TRBD1 for D (6 bases). Trimming shortened V by 6 bases and J by 8 bases, and 22 bases separated the two germline ends. In germline, CDR1 is SQVTM, CDR2 ANQGSEA. The length of the CDR3 is 14 residues. The CDR3 DNA follows: TGCAGCGTCGGGGAAACAGGGTACTCGGGGGGCTACACCTTC. It is translated as CSVGETGYSGGYTF.

V gene TRBV24-1 combines with J gene TRBJ2-4; 9 bases align to TRBD2. Germline loops: CDR1 KGHDR, CDR2 SFDVKD. J gave up 5 bases and V 5 bases, and 6 bases lay outside the gene matches. The CDR3 extends over 15 amino acids. Written as DNA, the CDR3 is TGTGCCACCAGTGCGGCGGGGGGGCCAGAAAACATTCAGTACTTC. Translated, it gives CATSAAGGPENIQYF.

A few counts support this clonotype. V is TRBV12-3 or TRBV12-4 and J is TRBJ2-7; 16 nucleotides align to TRBD2. The CDR3 spans 17 residues. J was trimmed by 3 bases and V by 2 bases; bases with no gene match: 4. The CDR3 is CASSLLGLAGGGYEQYF. Written as DNA, the CDR3 is TGTGCCAGCAGTTTACTGGGACTAGCGGGAGGGGGCTACGAGCAGTACTTC.

The chain couples TRBV28 to TRBJ2-7; no clear D gene. This CDR3 spans 13 amino acids. The germline V gene has CDR1 MDHEN and CDR2 SYDVKM. V dropped 5 bases and J dropped 2 bases, with 10 bases sitting between them. The CDR3 coding sequence is TGTGCCAGCAGTGGGGTCCCAACCTACGAGCAGTACTTC. It translates to CASSGVPTYEQYF.